The entry below describes one TCR beta chain. Its antigen remains unidentified. The CDR3 covers 16 residues. With V trimmed by 3 bases and J by 8 bases, 11 bases remained unmatched. Germline CDR1 and CDR2: PRHDT and FYEKMQ (reference sequence). Clones were read by immunoSEQ multiplex PCR, and TCRdb kept only the in-frame ones, dropping some. The sample shows about 150,000 clones, 80% to 90% of them seen only once. The record originates from a study of T cell responses to AZD1222 COVID-19 vaccine. Whole-study results and caveats: Spike-wide coverage was observed for vaccine-associated CD4 TCRs, with dominant responses at 160-218 and 743-854. Baseline seropositives among AZD1222 recipients totaled only five to seven. Nearly half of unique spike-specific TCRs reportedly avoided B.1.351 and B.1.1.7 mutated regions. White British people made up most donors, females outnumbered males, and clonal diversity was possibly underestimated.

V gene TRBV13 combines with J gene TRBJ2-1; 9 bases align to TRBD2. This TCR came from an adult in good health. This specimen consisted of peripheral blood, obtained on day 0 of AZD1222 vaccination. The CDR3: CASSLSRGRGIYEQFF. As DNA, the CDR3 is TGTGCCAGCAGCTTGTCTCGCGGGAGGGGTATCTATGAGCAGTTCTTC.